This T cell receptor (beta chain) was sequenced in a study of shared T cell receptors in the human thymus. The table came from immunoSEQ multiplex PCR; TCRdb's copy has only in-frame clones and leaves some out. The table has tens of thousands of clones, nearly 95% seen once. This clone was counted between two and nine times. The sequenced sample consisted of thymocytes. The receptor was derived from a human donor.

CDR3 sequence: CASSAHSRGPNTEAFF. The CDR3 DNA is TGTGCCAGTAGTGCCCATTCCAGGGGGCCGAACACTGAAGCTTTCTTT. The chain carries TRBV19 and TRBJ1-1, with TRBD1 matching over 8 bases. Per the germline V gene, CDR1 is LNHDA and CDR2 is SQIVND (reference sequence). V lost 5 bases, J lost 1 base, and 9 bases stayed unmatched. CDR3 length: 16 residues.